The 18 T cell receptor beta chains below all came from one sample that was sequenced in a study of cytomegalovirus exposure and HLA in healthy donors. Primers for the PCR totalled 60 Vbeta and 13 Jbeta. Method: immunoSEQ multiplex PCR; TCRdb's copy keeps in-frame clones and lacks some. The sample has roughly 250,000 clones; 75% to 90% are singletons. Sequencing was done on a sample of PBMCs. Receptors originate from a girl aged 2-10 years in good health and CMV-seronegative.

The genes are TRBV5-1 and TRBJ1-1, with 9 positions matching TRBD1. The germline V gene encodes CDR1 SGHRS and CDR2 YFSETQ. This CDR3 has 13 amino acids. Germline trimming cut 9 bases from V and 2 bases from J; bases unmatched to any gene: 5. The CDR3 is CATRQGVNTEAFF. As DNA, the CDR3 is TGCGCCACCAGACAGGGGGTAAACACTGAAGCTTTCTTT.

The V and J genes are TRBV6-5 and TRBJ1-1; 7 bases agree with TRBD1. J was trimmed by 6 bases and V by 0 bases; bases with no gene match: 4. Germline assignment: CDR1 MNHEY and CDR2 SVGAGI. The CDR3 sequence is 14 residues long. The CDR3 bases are TGTGCCAGCAGTTACTCTATACAGGGGCCTGAAGCTTTCTTT. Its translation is CASSYSIQGPEAFF.

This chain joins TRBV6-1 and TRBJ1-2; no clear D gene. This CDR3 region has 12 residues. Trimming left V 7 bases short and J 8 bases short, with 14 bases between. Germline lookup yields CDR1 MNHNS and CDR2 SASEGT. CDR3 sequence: CASTNEGGGYTF. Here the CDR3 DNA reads TGTGCCAGCACTAACGAAGGAGGCGGCTACACCTTC.

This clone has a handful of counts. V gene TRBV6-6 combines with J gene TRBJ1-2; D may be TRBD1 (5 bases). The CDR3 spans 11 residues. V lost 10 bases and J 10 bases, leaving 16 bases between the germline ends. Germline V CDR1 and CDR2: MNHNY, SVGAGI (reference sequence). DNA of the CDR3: TGTGCCACCTCGGGGGAAGGCGACTACACCTTC. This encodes CATSGEGDYTF.

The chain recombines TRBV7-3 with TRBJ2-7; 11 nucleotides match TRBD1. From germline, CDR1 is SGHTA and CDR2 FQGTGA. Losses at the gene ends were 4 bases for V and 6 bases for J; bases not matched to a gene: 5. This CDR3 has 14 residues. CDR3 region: CASSSGQGAREQYF. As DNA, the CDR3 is TGTGCCAGCAGCTCAGGACAGGGGGCGCGCGAGCAGTACTTC.

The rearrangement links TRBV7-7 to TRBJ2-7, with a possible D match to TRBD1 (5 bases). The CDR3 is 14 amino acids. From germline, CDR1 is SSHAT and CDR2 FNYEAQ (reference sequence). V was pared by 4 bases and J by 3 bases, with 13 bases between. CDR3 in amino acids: CASSSTTDSYEQYF. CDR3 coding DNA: TGTGCCAGCAGCTCGACCACCGACAGCTACGAGCAGTACTTC.

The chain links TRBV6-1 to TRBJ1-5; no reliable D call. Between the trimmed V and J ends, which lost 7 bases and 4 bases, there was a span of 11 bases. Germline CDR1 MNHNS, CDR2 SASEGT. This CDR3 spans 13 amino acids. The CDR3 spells CASTSRENQPQHF. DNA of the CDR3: TGTGCCAGCACCTCGAGGGAGAATCAGCCCCAGCATTTT.

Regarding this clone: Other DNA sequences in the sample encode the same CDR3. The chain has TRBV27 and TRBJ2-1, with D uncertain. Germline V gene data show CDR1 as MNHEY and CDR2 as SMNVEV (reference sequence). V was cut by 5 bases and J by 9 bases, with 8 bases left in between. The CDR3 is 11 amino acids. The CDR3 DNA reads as TGTGCCAGCAGTCTATACGGTGAGCAGTTCTTC. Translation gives CASSLYGEQFF.

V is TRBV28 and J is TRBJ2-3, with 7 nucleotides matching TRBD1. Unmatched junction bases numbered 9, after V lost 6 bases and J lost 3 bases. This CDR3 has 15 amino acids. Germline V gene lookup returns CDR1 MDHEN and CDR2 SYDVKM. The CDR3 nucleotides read TGTGCCAGCAGCTCTCGGGACAGACTAACAGATACGCAGTATTTT. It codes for CASSSRDRLTDTQYF.

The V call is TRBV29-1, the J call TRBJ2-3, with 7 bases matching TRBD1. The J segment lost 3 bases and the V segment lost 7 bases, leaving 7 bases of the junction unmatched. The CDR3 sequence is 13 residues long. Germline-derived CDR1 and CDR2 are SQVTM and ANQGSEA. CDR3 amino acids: CSASGQTTDTQYF. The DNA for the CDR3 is TGCAGCGCCTCGGGACAGACTACAGATACGCAGTATTTT.

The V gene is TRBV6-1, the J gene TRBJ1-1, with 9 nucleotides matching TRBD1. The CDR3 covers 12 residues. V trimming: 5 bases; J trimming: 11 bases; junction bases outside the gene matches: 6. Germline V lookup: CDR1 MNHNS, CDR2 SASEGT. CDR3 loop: CASSRQGGSAFF. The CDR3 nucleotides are TGTGCCAGCAGTCGACAGGGGGGGTCGGCTTTCTTT.

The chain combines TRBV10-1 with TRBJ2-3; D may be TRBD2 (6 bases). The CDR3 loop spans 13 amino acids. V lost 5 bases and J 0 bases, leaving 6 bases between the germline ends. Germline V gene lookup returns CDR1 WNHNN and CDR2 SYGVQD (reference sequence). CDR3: CASSLASTDTQYF. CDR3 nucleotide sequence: TGCGCCAGCAGTCTAGCGAGCACAGATACGCAGTATTTT.

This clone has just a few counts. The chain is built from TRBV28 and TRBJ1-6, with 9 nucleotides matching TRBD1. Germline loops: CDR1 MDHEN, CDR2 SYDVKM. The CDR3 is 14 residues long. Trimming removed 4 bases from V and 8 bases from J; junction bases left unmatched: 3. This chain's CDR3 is CASSWTGVDSPLHF. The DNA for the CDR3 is TGTGCCAGCAGTTGGACAGGGGTTGATTCACCCCTCCACTTT.

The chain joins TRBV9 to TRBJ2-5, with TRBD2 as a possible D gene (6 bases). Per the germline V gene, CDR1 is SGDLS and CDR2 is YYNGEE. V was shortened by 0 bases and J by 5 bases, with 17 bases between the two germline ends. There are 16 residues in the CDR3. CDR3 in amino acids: CASSVAGRSHGETQYF. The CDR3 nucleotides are TGTGCCAGCAGCGTAGCGGGGAGGTCTCACGGGGAGACCCAGTACTTC.

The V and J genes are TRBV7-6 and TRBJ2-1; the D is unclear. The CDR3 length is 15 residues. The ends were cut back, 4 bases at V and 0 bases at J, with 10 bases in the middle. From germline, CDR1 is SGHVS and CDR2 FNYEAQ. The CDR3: CASSSMVSSYNEQFF. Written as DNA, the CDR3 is TGTGCCAGCAGCTCGATGGTGAGCTCCTACAATGAGCAGTTCTTC. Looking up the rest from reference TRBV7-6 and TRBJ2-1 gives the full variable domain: GAGVSQSPRYKVTKRGQDVALRCDPISGHVSLYWYRQALGQGPEFLTYFNYEAQQDKSGLPNDRFSAERPEGSISTLTIQRTEQRDSAMYRCASSSMVSSYNEQFFGPGTRLTVL.

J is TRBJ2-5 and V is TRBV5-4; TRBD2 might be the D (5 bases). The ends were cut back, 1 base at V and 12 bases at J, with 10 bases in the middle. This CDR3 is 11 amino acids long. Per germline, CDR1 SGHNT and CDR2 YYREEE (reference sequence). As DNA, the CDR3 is TGTGCCAGCAGCTTGAGGAGGACTGAGTACTTC. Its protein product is CASSLRRTEYF.

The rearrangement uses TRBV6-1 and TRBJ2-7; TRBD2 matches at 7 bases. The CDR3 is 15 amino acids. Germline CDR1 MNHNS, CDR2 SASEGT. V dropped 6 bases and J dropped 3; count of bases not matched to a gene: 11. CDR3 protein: CASRGGTTEDYEQYF. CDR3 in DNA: TGTGCCAGCAGGGGGGGGACTACCGAAGACTACGAGCAGTACTTC.

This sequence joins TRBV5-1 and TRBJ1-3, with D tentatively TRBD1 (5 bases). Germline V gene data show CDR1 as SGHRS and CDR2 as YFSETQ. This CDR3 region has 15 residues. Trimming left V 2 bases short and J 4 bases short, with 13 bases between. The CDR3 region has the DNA TGCGCCAGCAGCTTTGCAGGGTCTTCGGGAAACACCATATATTTT. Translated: CASSFAGSSGNTIYF.